These T cell receptor beta chains were read from a single sample in a study of metastatic and nonmetastatic thyroid tumors. TCRdb re-analyzed the PCR reads through MiXCR. This sample yields tens of thousands of clones, of which roughly 12% are seen a single time; over 7.5% belongs to the top ten. The source material was blood. The receptor set was obtained from a female donor with papillary thyroid cancer or a benign thyroid nodule (not recorded which). Some clones in this sample may be carry-over from other donors' samples. CDR3s leave out the opening cysteine and the closing phenylalanine or tryptophan. Rows give clone size only sometimes, using once, few, many, or a class for an expanded clone.

v_gene,abundance,j_gene,CDR3aa
TRBV24-1,NA,TRBJ2-1,ATSDLGVREGRGDEQF
TRBV6-6,medium-sized,TRBJ2-7,ASSYSSYHEQY
TRBV27,many,TRBJ1-2,ASSPEGSNYGYT
TRBV28,medium-sized,TRBJ2-1,ASSLKRIKRDEQF
TRBV6-1,medium-sized,TRBJ2-7,AIAPGHSYEQY
TRBV10-3,many,TRBJ1-2,AITGSQGYGYT
TRBV3-1,many,TRBJ2-5,ASSQKRGSRETQY
TRBV20-1,many,TRBJ2-1,SAVPGLAAPAPHEQF
TRBV5-1,many,TRBJ1-2,ASSLSGARGYT
TRBV7-3,many,TRBJ2-1,ASSPTGRAREQF
TRBV28,many,TRBJ1-1,ASSLSGGYNTEAF
TRBV28,many,TRBJ1-6,ASSLGTGDSPLH
TRBV2,many,TRBJ2-2,ASTGKRAQTGELF
TRBV28,many,TRBJ2-1,ASSLPPLGREDEQF
TRBV9,many,TRBJ1-3,ASSEGGTDSGNTIY
TRBV30,NA,TRBJ1-2,AWSVWVHYGYT
TRBV4-2,NA,TRBJ1-5,ASSLNRGGSNQPQH
TRBV28,many,TRBJ2-5,ASSFYFETQY
TRBV4-1,many,TRBJ1-5,ASSRGAGYNQPQH
TRBV28,many,TRBJ2-1,ASSALGGGSYNEQF
TRBV29-1,many,TRBJ2-3,SFGPRDTQY
TRBV11-2,many,TRBJ2-3,ASSVPLGTVGDTQY
TRBV7-8,many,TRBJ2-7,ASSDSTYEQY
TRBV4-1,many,TRBJ2-1,ASSPHGTFTYNEQF
TRBV5-1,many,TRBJ1-2,ASSLERGIGGYT
TRBV30,many,TRBJ2-3,AWSAAGGTDTQY
TRBV12-3/TRBV12-4,many,TRBJ2-2,ASSWDRRPGELF
TRBV6-1,medium-sized,TRBJ2-6,ASRWGPASGANVLT